This TCR beta chain was captured in a study of blood T cells in healthy people across ages. V was cut by 1 base and J by 0 bases, with 9 bases left in between. CDR3 length: 15 residues. Germline-derived CDR1 and CDR2 are MGHRA and YSYEKL. Combining a sample-barcoded 5' primer with a J-beta primer mix, a second PCR ran for roughly 6 to 11 cycles. Each CDR3 protein is one row after TCRdb ran MiXCR on the 5' RACE reads. The repertoire has about 1.4 million distinct CDR3 sequences, approximately 63% of them found once; the top ten carry 6.5% to 8.5%. The V and J genes are TRBV4-1 and TRBJ1-1; D is undetermined. This TCR was sampled from a young man in good health. The sequenced material came from blood. The DNA for the CDR3 is TGCGCCAGCAGCCAAGCAGCAAACATGAACACTGAAGCTTTCTTT. Translating gives CASSQAANMNTEAFF.